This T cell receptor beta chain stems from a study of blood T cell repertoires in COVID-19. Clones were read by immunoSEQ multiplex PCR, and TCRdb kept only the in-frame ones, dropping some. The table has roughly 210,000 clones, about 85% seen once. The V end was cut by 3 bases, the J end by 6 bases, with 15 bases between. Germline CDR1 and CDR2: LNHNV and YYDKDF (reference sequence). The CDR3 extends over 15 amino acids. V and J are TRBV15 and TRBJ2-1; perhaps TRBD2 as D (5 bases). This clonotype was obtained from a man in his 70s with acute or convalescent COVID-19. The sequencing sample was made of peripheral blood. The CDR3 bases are TGTGCCACCAGCAGGGACTTTGGGTCGGTCAATGAGCAGTTCTTC. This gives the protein CATSRDFGSVNEQFF.